This T cell receptor (beta chain) originates from a study of T cell responses to AZD1222 COVID-19 vaccine. Sequencing was performed with immunoSEQ multiplex PCR; in TCRdb, only in-frame clones are kept and a portion is missing. Of about 170,000 clones in the sample, approximately 90% were seen once. In the case of this clone: Its specificity is unknown.

The CDR3 loop spans 14 amino acids. CDR1 LNHNV and CDR2 YYDKDF come from the germline V gene (reference sequence). V lost 3 bases and J lost 6, with 11 bases in between. Study-wide results and limits: Just 5 to 7 AZD1222 recipients were seropositive at baseline.

The chain carries TRBV15 and TRBJ2-2; no reliable D call. The sequences come from peripheral blood, collected 28 days after the second AZD1222 dose. This receptor was identified in an adult who received the AZD1222 COVID-19 vaccine. The CDR3 region has the DNA TGTGCCACCAGCAGGGGAACCGAGGCCGGGGAGCTGTTTTTT. Translated: CATSRGTEAGELFF.